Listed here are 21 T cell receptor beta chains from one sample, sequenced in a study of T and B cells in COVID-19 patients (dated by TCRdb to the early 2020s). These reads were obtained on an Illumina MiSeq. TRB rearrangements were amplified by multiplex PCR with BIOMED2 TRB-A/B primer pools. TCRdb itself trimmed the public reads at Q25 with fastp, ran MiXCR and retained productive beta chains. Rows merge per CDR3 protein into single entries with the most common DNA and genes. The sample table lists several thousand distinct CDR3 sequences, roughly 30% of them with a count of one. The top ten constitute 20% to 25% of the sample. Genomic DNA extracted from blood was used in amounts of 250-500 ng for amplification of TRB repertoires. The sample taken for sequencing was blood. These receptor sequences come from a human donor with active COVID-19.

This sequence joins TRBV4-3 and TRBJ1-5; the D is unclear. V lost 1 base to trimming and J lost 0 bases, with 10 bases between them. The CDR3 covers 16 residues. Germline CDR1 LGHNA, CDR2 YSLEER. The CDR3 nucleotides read TGCGCCAGCAGCCAAGGCCCAGGCGGTAGCAATCAGCCCCAGCATTTT. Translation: CASSQGPGGSNQPQHF.

In nucleotides, the CDR3 is TGCGCCAGCAGAGGACTAGCGGGGGGGCATTTCTACAATGAGCAGTTCTTC. Translation gives CASRGLAGGHFYNEQFF. V usage is TRBV5-1 and J usage is TRBJ2-1, with TRBD2 identical over 15 bases. Unmatched junction bases numbered 6, after V lost 5 bases and J lost 3 bases. The germline V gene encodes CDR1 SGHRS and CDR2 YFSETQ. The CDR3 extends over 17 amino acids.

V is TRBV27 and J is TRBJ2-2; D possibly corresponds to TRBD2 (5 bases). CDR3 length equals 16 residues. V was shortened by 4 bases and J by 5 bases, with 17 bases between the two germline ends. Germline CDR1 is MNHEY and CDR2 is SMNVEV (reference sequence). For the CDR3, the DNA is TGTGCCAGCAGTTCCCTTGGAGGAGAACTTACCGGGGAGCTGTTTTTT. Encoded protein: CASSSLGGELTGELFF.

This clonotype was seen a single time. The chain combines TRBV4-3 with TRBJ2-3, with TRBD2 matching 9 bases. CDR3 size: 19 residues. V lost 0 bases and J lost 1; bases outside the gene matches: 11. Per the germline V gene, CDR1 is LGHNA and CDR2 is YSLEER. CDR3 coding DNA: TGCGCCAGCAGCCAAGAAGGCGGGGGGGCCGAAGCTGGCACAGATACGCAGTATTTT. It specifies CASSQEGGGAEAGTDTQYF.

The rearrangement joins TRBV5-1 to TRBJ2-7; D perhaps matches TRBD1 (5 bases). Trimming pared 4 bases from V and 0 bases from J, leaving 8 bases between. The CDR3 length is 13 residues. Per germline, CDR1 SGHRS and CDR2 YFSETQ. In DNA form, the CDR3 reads TGCGCCAGCAGCGGACAAAGCTCCTACGAGCAGTACTTC. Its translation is CASSGQSSYEQYF.

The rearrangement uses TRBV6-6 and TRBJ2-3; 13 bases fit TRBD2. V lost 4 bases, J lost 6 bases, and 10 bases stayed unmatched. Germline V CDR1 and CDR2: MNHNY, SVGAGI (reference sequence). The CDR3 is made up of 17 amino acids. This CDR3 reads CASSFLRGLAGEDTQYF. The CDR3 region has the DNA TGTGCCAGCAGTTTTCTACGAGGACTAGCGGGGGAGGATACGCAGTATTTT.

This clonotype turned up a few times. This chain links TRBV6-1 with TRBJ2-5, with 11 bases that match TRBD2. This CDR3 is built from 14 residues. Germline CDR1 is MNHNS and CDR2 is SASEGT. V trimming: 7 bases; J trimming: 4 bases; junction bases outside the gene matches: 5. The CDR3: CASIELAGGETQYF. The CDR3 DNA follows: TGTGCCAGCATAGAGCTAGCGGGGGGAGAGACCCAGTACTTC.

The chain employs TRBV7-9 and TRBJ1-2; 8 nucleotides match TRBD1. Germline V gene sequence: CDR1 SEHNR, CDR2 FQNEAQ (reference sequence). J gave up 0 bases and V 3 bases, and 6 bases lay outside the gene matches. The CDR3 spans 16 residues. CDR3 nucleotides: TGTGCCAGCAGCTTCCTTAGGGACAGGACTAACTATGGCTACACCTTC. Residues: CASSFLRDRTNYGYTF.

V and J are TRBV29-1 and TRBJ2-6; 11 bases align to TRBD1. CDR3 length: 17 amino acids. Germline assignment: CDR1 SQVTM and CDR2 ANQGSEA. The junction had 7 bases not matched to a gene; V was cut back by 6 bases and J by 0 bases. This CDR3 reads CSVSGTGGYSGANVLTF. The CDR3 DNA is TGCAGCGTGTCCGGGACAGGGGGTTACTCTGGGGCCAACGTCCTGACTTTC. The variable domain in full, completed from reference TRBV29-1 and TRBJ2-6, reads SAVISQKPSRDICQRGTSLTIQCQVDSQVTMMFWYRQQPGQSLTLIATANQGSEATYESGFVIDKFPISRPNLTFSTLTVSNMSPEDSSIYLCSVSGTGGYSGANVLTFGAGSRLTVL.

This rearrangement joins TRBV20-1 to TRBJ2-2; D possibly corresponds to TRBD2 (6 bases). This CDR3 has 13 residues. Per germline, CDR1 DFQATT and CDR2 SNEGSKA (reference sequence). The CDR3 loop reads CTSRGSNTGELFF. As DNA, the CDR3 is TGCACTTCGCGGGGTTCCAACACCGGGGAGCTGTTTTTT.

The CDR3 nucleotides read TGTGCCAGCAGCGTCACAGGGGGCACCGGGGAGCTGTTTTTT. This sequence encodes CASSVTGGTGELFF. The chain is built from TRBV11-2 and TRBJ2-2; TRBD1 agrees at 8 bases. The V gene's germline CDR1 is SGHAT and CDR2 FQNNGV. After removal of 5 bases from V and 4 bases from J, the junction contained 3 bases not matched to a gene. This CDR3 is built from 14 residues.

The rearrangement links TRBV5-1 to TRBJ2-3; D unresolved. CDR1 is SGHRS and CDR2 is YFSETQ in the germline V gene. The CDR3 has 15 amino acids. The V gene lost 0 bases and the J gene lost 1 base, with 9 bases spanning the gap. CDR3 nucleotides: TGCGCCAGCAGCTTGGCCGGCAGAGGCACAGATACGCAGTATTTT. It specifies CASSLAGRGTDTQYF.

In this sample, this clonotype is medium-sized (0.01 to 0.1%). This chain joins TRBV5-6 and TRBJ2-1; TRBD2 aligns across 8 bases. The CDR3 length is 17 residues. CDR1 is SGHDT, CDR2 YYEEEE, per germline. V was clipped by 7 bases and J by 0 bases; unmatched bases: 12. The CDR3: CASPPSNLAGSYNEQFF. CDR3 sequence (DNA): TGTGCCAGCCCCCCCTCCAACCTAGCGGGCTCCTACAATGAGCAGTTCTTC.

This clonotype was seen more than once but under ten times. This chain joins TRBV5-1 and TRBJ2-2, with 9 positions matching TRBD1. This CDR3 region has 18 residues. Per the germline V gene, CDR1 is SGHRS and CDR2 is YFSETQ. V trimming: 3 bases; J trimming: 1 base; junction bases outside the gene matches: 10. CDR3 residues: CASSSQPPGQGNTGELFF. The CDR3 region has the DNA TGCGCCAGCAGCTCCCAGCCTCCGGGACAGGGGAACACCGGGGAGCTGTTTTTT.

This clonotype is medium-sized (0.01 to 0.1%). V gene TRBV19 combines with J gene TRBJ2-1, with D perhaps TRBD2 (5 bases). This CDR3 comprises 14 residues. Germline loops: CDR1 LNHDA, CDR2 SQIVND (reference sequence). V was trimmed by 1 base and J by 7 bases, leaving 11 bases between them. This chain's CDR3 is CASSIGAGTNEQFF. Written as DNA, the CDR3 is TGTGCCAGTAGTATAGGGGCGGGTACGAATGAGCAGTTCTTC.

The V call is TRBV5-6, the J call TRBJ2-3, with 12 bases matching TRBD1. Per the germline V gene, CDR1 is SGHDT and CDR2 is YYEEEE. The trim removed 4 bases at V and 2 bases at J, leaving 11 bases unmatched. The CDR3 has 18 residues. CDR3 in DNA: TGTGCCAGCAGCCTGGGGGGACAGGGGGCCTTTACCACAGATACGCAGTATTTT. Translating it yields CASSLGGQGAFTTDTQYF. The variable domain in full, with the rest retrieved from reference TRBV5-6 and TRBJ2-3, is DAGVTQSPTHLIKTRGQQVTLRCSPKSGHDTVSWYQQALGQGPQFIFQYYEEEERQRGNFPDRFSGHQFPNYSSELNVNALLLGDSALYLCASSLGGQGAFTTDTQYFGPGTRLTVL.

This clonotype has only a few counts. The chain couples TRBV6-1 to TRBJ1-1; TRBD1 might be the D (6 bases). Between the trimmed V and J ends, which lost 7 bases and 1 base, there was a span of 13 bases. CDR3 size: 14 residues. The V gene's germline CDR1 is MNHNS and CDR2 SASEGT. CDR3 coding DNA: TGTGCCAGCAACCTGGACAGTCAGAACACTGAAGCTTTCTTT. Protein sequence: CASNLDSQNTEAFF.

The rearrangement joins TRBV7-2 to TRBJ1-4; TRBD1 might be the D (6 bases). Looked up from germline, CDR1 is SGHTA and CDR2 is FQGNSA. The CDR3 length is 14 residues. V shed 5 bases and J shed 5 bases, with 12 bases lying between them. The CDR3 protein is CASSRGGWNEKLFF. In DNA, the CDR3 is TGTGCCAGCAGCCGGGGGGGCTGGAATGAAAAACTGTTTTTT.

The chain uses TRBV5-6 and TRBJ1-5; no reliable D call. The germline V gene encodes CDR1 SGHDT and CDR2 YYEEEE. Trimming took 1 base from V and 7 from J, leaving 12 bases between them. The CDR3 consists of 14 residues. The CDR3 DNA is TGTGCCAGCAGCTTGAGGGCGGAGGAGCAGCCCCAGCATTTT. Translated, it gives CASSLRAEEQPQHF.

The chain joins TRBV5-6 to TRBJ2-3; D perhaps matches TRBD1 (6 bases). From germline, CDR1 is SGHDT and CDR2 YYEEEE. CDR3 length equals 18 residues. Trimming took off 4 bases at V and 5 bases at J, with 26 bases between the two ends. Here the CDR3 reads CASSIRGTRTATGDTQYF. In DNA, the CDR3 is TGTGCCAGCAGCATCAGAGGTACCCGGACAGCTACGGGAGATACGCAGTATTTT. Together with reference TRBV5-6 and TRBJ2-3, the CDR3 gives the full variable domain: DAGVTQSPTHLIKTRGQQVTLRCSPKSGHDTVSWYQQALGQGPQFIFQYYEEEERQRGNFPDRFSGHQFPNYSSELNVNALLLGDSALYLCASSIRGTRTATGDTQYFGPGTRLTVL.

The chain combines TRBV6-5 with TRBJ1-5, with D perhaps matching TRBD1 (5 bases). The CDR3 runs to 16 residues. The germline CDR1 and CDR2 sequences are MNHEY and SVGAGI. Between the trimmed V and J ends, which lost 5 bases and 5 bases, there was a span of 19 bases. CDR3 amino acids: CASSPKRRGPDQPQHF. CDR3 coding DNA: TGTGCCAGCAGTCCCAAACGTCGGGGCCCCGATCAGCCCCAGCATTTT.